These T cell receptor beta chains were read from a single sample in a study of regulatory T cells in long-lasting Graves disease. TCRdb reprocessed the multiplex PCR reads via MiXCR and lists one record per CDR3 protein. This table has about 470,000 distinct CDR3 sequences, about a fifth appearing once. The material was peripheral blood mononuclear cells (PBMCs), obtained when the disease was refractory, from a patient treated with antithyroid drugs. The origin of the receptors is a female donor with Graves disease. The CDR3 runs from the conserved cysteine through the conserved F or W. Fields, in order: V gene, CDR3 length, CDR3 protein.

V gene: TRBV28; CDR3 length: 15; CDR3 protein: CASSLYGDLNTEAFF
V gene: TRBV27; CDR3 length: 16; CDR3 protein: CASSRSWPGQVGTQYF
V gene: TRBV12-3/TRBV12-4; CDR3 length: 13; CDR3 protein: CASSSLGGTEAFF
V gene: TRBV24-1; CDR3 length: 14; CDR3 protein: CATSADGRAYEQYF
V gene: TRBV6-1; CDR3 length: 13; CDR3 protein: CASRTIRDTEAFF
V gene: TRBV2; CDR3 length: 12; CDR3 protein: CASSEVTYEQYF
V gene: TRBV28; CDR3 length: 14; CDR3 protein: CASSLSTGGDIQYF
V gene: TRBV11-2; CDR3 length: 12; CDR3 protein: CASSRIAYGYTF
V gene: TRBV24-1; CDR3 length: 14; CDR3 protein: CATSARDITYEQYF
V gene: TRBV7-2; CDR3 length: 15; CDR3 protein: CASSLVGQGPYEQYF
V gene: TRBV12-5; CDR3 length: 13; CDR3 protein: CASGFLGGRAQYF
V gene: TRBV9; CDR3 length: 15; CDR3 protein: CASSGASGGGETQYF
V gene: TRBV27; CDR3 length: 17; CDR3 protein: CASSSITTSGRNGELFF
V gene: TRBV6-1; CDR3 length: 18; CDR3 protein: CASSVARGPRGSNQPQHF
V gene: TRBV12-3/TRBV12-4; CDR3 length: 13; CDR3 protein: CASSPQGAGEAFF
V gene: TRBV2; CDR3 length: 13; CDR3 protein: CASNRYTSYEQYF
V gene: TRBV20-1; CDR3 length: 12; CDR3 protein: CSASGPGETQYF
V gene: TRBV2; CDR3 length: 13; CDR3 protein: CASTGRPQETQYF
V gene: TRBV4-1; CDR3 length: 15; CDR3 protein: CASSGRGTADYEQYF
V gene: TRBV7-3; CDR3 length: 16; CDR3 protein: CASSSTSGTDAYEQYF
V gene: TRBV11-3; CDR3 length: 13; CDR3 protein: CASKASESETQYF
V gene: TRBV2; CDR3 length: 17; CDR3 protein: CASSFDGTSLYTDTQYF
V gene: TRBV20-1; CDR3 length: 13; CDR3 protein: CSARGPPGTGHHF
V gene: TRBV5-1; CDR3 length: 15; CDR3 protein: CASSLVLTNTGELFF